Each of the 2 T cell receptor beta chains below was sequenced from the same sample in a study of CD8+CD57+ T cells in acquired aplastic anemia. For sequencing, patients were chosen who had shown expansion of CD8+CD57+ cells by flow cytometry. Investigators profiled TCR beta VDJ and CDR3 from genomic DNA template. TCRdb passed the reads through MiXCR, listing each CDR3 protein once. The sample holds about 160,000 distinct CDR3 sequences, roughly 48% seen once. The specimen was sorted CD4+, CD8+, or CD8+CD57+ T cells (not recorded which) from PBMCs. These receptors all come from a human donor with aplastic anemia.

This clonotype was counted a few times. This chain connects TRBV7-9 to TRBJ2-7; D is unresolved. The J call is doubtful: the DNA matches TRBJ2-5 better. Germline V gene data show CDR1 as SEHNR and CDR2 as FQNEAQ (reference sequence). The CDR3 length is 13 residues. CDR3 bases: TGTGCCAGCAAACCCGGCGACCAAGAGACCCAGTACTTC. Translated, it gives CASKPGDQETQYF.

The CDR3 spells CASSDYGGEKLFF. In DNA form, the CDR3 reads TGTGCCAGCAGTGACTACGGCGGTGAAAAACTGTTTTTT. The rearrangement uses TRBV25-1 and TRBJ1-4; D not certain. CDR1 MGHDK and CDR2 SYGVNS come from the germline V gene. V was trimmed by 3 bases and J by 7 bases, leaving 9 bases between them. This CDR3 spans 13 amino acids.